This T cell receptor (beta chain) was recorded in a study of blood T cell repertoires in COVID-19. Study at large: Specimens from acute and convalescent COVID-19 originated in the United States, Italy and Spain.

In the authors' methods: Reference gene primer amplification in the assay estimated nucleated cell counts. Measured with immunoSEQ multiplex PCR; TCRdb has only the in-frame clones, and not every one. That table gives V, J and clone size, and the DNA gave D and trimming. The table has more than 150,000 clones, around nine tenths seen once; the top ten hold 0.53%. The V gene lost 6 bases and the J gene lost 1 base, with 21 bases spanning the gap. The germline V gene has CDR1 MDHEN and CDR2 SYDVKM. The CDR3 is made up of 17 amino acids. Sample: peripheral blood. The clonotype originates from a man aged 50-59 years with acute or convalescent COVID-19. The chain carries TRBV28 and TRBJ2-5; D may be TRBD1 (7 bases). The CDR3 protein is CASRSEGAISGQETQYF. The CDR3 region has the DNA TGTGCCAGCAGATCGGAGGGGGCGATTAGTGGCCAAGAGACCCAGTACTTC.